Shown below are 27 T cell receptor beta chains from a single sample sequenced in a study of CD8+CD57+ T cells in acquired aplastic anemia. Template material for TCR beta VDJ and CDR3 profiling consisted of genomic DNA. Using its own MiXCR run on the reads, TCRdb lists one record per CDR3 protein. This sample yields hundreds of thousands of distinct CDR3 sequences, of which about two thirds are seen a single time; 3% to 5% belongs to the top ten. The sequencing input was sorted CD4+, CD8+, or CD8+CD57+ T cells (not recorded which) from PBMCs. Receptor source: a human donor in good health, serving as a control.

This clonotype was detected a few times. The chain carries TRBV2 and TRBJ1-2; a possible D gene is TRBD1 (6 bases). The germline V gene has CDR1 SNHLY and CDR2 FYNNEI. Deletions cut 4 bases from V and 4 bases from J, with 13 bases between. This CDR3 spans 14 amino acids. For the CDR3, the DNA is TGTGCCAGCAGTGCACAGGGAGGCGGCTATGGCTACACCTTC. Amino acid sequence: CASSAQGGGYGYTF.

This clonotype occurred once. The CDR3 DNA is TGTGCCAGCAGGGACCGGGGGGACGGCTACACCTTC. It codes for CASRDRGDGYTF. The rearrangement joins TRBV10-3 to TRBJ1-2; TRBD1 is a possible D gene (5 bases). Germline V gene sequence: CDR1 ENHRY, CDR2 SYGVKD. The CDR3 is made up of 12 amino acids. Trimming cost V 10 bases and J 8 bases, with 17 bases left between them.

This clonotype was detected once. A read error may produce the germline difference seen at one junction end. The chain is built from TRBV5-1 and TRBJ1-6, with D possibly being TRBD1 (5 bases). Germline V lookup: CDR1 SGHRS, CDR2 YFSETQ. The CDR3 length is 16 residues. This CDR3 reads CASSLRPGGRNSPLHF. CDR3 nucleotide sequence: TGTGCCAGCAGCTTACGACCGGGGGGTCGGAATTCACCCCTCCACTTT. The variable domain in full, with the rest retrieved from reference TRBV5-1 and TRBJ1-6, is KAGVTQTPRYLIKTRGQQVTLSCSPISGHRSVSWYQQTPGQGLQFLFEYFSETQRNKGNFPGRFSGRQFSNSRSEMNVSTLELGDSALYLCASSLRPGGRNSPLHFGNGTRLTVT.

This clonotype was counted only a few times. The V call is TRBV15, the J call TRBJ2-7, with D possibly being TRBD1 or TRBD2 (5 bases each). This CDR3 region has 14 residues. Germline CDR1 is LNHNV and CDR2 is YYDKDF (reference sequence). Trimming shortened V by 8 bases and J by 2 bases, and 16 bases separated the two germline ends. CDR3 coding DNA: TGTGCCACCGGCCGGGACCCCGACCCCTACGAGCAGTACTTC. Its protein product is CATGRDPDPYEQYF.

Turning to this clonotype: Given the absence of the conserved phenylalanine or tryptophan at the CDR3 end, a read error is likely. The DNA is left out, because the CDR3 cannot be placed on it with certainty; the CDR3 is given as TCRdb lists it. CDR3 sequence: CSSLWETGGRYVSTS. The chain has TRBV29-1 and TRBJ1-2; TRBD1, the D gene given by the table, was not confirmed from the DNA. CDR1 and CDR2 (germline): SQVTM, ANQGSEA. Inclusive of both ends, the CDR3 amounts to 15 amino acids.

On this clonotype itself: As the CDR3 is not closed by the conserved phenylalanine or tryptophan, this likely results from a read error. It is unclear where the CDR3 begins or ends on the DNA, so no DNA is shown, and the CDR3 is as TCRdb lists it. The chain links TRBV10-3 to TRBJ2-5; the table's TRBD1 call for D was not verified on the DNA. The CDR3 is 14 residues long, counting both termini. Germline V gene sequence: CDR1 ENHRY, CDR2 SYGVKD. CDR3 amino acids: CASSLLTRDRGPLV.

This clonotype showed up just a few times. A much larger clone lies one base from this, so it may be a read error. V and J are TRBV6-5 and TRBJ1-6, with TRBD1 as a possible D gene (6 bases). In germline, CDR1 is MNHEY, CDR2 SVGAGI. The CDR3 extends over 15 amino acids. V was trimmed by 2 bases and J by 10 bases, leaving 15 bases between them. Written as DNA, the CDR3 is TGTGCCAGCAGTTACCCGGCCACAGGGCGATCACCCCTCCACTTT. Its protein is CASSYPATGRSPLHF.

The count of this clonotype is one. The V and J genes are TRBV13 and TRBJ1-1; 9 bases are shared with TRBD1. The CDR3 covers 13 residues. CDR1 is PRHDT, CDR2 FYEKMQ, per germline (reference sequence). Unmatched junction bases numbered 5, after V lost 5 bases and J lost 7 bases. This chain's CDR3 is CASSTRTGVEAFF. The CDR3 DNA reads TGTGCCAGCAGCACCCGGACAGGGGTTGAAGCTTTCTTT. Supplemented by reference TRBV13 and TRBJ1-1, the full variable domain reads AAGVIQSPRHLIKEKRETATLKCYPIPRHDTVYWYQQGPGQDPQFLISFYEKMQSDKGSIPDRFSAQQFSDYHSELNMSSLELGDSALYFCASSTRTGVEAFFGQGTRLTVV.

For this clonotype: Compared with germline, one end of the junction differs, possibly owing to a read error. The chain joins TRBV2 to TRBJ1-4; tentatively, D is TRBD1 (5 bases). CDR3 size: 14 residues. Per germline, CDR1 SNHLY and CDR2 FYNNEI. CDR3 bases: TGTGCCAGCAGCCCGGGGACTGGGCACGAAACACTGTTTTTT. Residues: CASSPGTGHETLFF.

This clonotype was observed many times. This chain joins TRBV9 and TRBJ1-1; D possibly corresponds to TRBD1 (6 bases). The V gene's germline CDR1 is SGDLS and CDR2 YYNGEE. This CDR3 is built from 15 residues. Trimming removed 3 bases at V and 4 bases at J, with 16 bases between. CDR3 sequence (DNA): TGTGCCAGCAGCGCTCAACAGGGAACCCCCACTGAAGCTTTCTTT. Translating gives CASSAQQGTPTEAFF.

The chain has TRBV7-3 and TRBJ1-2, with D unclear. The length of the CDR3 is 17 residues. Germline V CDR1 and CDR2: SGHTA, FQGTGA. V gave up 5 bases and J gave up 7 bases, with 26 bases separating them. The CDR3 DNA reads as TGTGCCAGCAGCGAACTAGACACACTCTATGGCTACACTGGCTACACCTTC. It translates to CASSELDTLYGYTGYTF. The whole variable domain, filled in from reference TRBV7-3 and TRBJ1-2, reads GAGVSQTPSNKVTEKGKYVELRCDPISGHTALYWYRQSLGQGPEFLIYFQGTGAADDSGLPNDRFFAVRPEGSVSTLKIQRTERGDSAVYLCASSELDTLYGYTGYTFGSGTRLTVV.

This clonotype was found once. The rearrangement uses TRBV19 and TRBJ2-1, with 9 bases lining up with TRBD1. The germline CDR1 and CDR2 sequences are LNHDA and SQIVND (reference sequence). Germline trimming cut 8 bases from V and 6 bases from J; bases unmatched to any gene: 8. The CDR3 runs to 14 residues. CDR3 DNA: TGTGCCAGTGGACTCCGGGACAGGGCCAATGAGCAGTTCTTC. Translation: CASGLRDRANEQFF. Looking up the rest from reference TRBV19 and TRBJ2-1 gives the full variable domain: DGGITQSPKYLFRKEGQNVTLSCEQNLNHDAMYWYRQDPGQGLRLIYYSQIVNDFQKGDIAEGYSVSREKKESFPLTVTSAQKNPTAFYLCASGLRDRANEQFFGPGTRLTVL.

The chain combines TRBV15 with TRBJ2-3; 10 bases line up with TRBD1. Germline V gene lookup returns CDR1 LNHNV and CDR2 YYDKDF (reference sequence). Trimming at V came to 2 bases and at J to 3 bases, leaving 5 bases not matched to a gene. CDR3 length equals 16 residues. The CDR3 loop reads CATSRSLGQGTDTQYF. As DNA, the CDR3 is TGTGCCACCAGCAGAAGCCTGGGACAGGGGACAGATACGCAGTATTTT.

This sequence joins TRBV20-1 and TRBJ1-1; tentative D call: TRBD1 (5 bases). This CDR3 has 13 amino acids. Germline CDR1 DFQATT, CDR2 SNEGSKA (reference sequence). The CDR3 region is CSAWSGGSSEAFF. CDR3 DNA sequence: TGCAGCGCCTGGAGCGGGGGGTCGAGTGAAGCTTTCTTT.

The chain links TRBV9 to TRBJ2-3; 9 nucleotides agree with TRBD1. The ends lost 5 bases at V and 4 bases at J; junction bases unmatched: 14. CDR3 size: 17 residues. CDR1 and CDR2 from the germline V gene are SGDLS and YYNGEE. CDR3 protein: CASSLMGGTGRADTQYF. The CDR3 DNA reads as TGTGCCAGCAGTTTAATGGGAGGGACAGGGCGGGCAGATACGCAGTATTTT.

Comments on this clonotype: The junction shows a germline mismatch at one end, possibly a read error. The V and J genes are TRBV4-1 and TRBJ2-1; D unclear. The CDR3 runs 17 residues. Germline-derived CDR1 and CDR2 are MGHRA and YSYEKL. The CDR3 DNA is TGCACCAGCAGCCAAGAGAACCCCCCCAGGTTCTACAATGAGCAGTTCTTC. Protein product: CTSSQENPPRFYNEQFF.

The V and J genes are TRBV30 and TRBJ1-2; a weak D match, TRBD1 (6 bases). Looked up from germline, CDR1 is GTSNPN and CDR2 is SVGIG (reference sequence). V lost 2 bases and J lost 6, with 19 bases in between. The CDR3 has 15 residues. CDR3 amino acids: CAWSKRQDTRDGYTF. DNA of the CDR3: TGTGCCTGGAGTAAAAGACAGGACACCCGGGATGGCTACACCTTC.

V usage is TRBV20-1 and J usage is TRBJ2-5; possibly TRBD1 or TRBD2 for D (5 bases each). CDR3 size: 14 residues. V gave up 3 bases and J gave up 0 bases, with 11 bases separating them. Germline V lookup: CDR1 DFQATT, CDR2 SNEGSKA (reference sequence). CDR3 protein: CSASGLDNQETQYF. Written as DNA, the CDR3 is TGCAGTGCTAGCGGACTGGACAACCAAGAGACCCAGTACTTC.

The chain has TRBV7-2 and TRBJ2-3; unclear D gene. Germline-derived CDR1 and CDR2 are SGHTA and FQGNSA. Trimming shortened V by 5 bases and J by 3 bases, and 12 bases separated the two germline ends. CDR3 size: 14 residues. The CDR3 sequence is CASSVDPGTDTQYF. CDR3 DNA sequence: TGTGCCAGCAGCGTAGACCCAGGTACAGATACGCAGTATTTT.

This clonotype occurred many times. The chain has TRBV7-8 and TRBJ2-5; 12 bases fit TRBD2. With V trimmed by 6 bases and J by 5 bases, 16 bases remained unmatched. There are 18 residues in the CDR3. Germline lookup yields CDR1 SGHVS and CDR2 FQNEAQ. CDR3 loop: CASRPPLRLAGGWETQYF. The CDR3 DNA follows: TGTGCCAGCAGGCCCCCCCTCCGTCTAGCGGGGGGGTGGGAGACCCAGTACTTC. Together with reference TRBV7-8 and TRBJ2-5, the CDR3 gives the full variable domain: GAGVSQSPRYKVAKRGQDVALRCDPISGHVSLFWYQQALGQGPEFLTYFQNEAQLDKSGLPSDRFFAERPEGSVSTLKIQRTQQEDSAVYLCASRPPLRLAGGWETQYFGPGTRLLVL.

The rearrangement joins TRBV7-9 to TRBJ1-5, with D maybe TRBD1 (6 bases). CDR3 length: 15 residues. V was cut by 1 base and J by 13 bases, with 20 bases left in between. Germline V gene data show CDR1 as SEHNR and CDR2 as FQNEAQ (reference sequence). CDR3 bases: TGTGCCAGCAGCTTAGGGGGGGGCGGGAAAGATACGCAGCATTTT. This sequence encodes CASSLGGGGKDTQHF.

About this clonotype: The germline gene is not matched at one end of the junction; a read error may be the cause. CDR3 protein: CASSRTGGADF. The DNA for the CDR3 is TGCGCCAGCAGCCGAACAGGGGGTGCTGACTTC. V and J are TRBV5-1 and TRBJ1-2; 8 bases map to TRBD1. CDR3 length equals 11 residues. Germline V gene lookup returns CDR1 SGHRS and CDR2 YFSETQ.

This clonotype was counted many times. This rearrangement joins TRBV6-2 or TRBV6-3 to TRBJ2-7; D is undetermined. In germline, CDR1 is MNHEY, CDR2 SVGEGT. The CDR3 extends over 11 amino acids. The V end lost 6 bases, the J end lost 3 bases, and 6 bases lay between the germline ends. The CDR3: CASSPLYEQYF. Written as DNA, the CDR3 is TGTGCCAGCAGCCCACTCTACGAGCAGTACTTC.

For this clonotype: No DNA is shown, since the ends of the CDR3 on it are uncertain; the CDR3 is the one TCRdb lists. V usage is TRBV7-9 and J usage is TRBJ1-6. The CDR3 length equals 14 residues, ends included. The V gene's germline CDR1 is SEHNR and CDR2 FQNEAQ (reference sequence). The chain's CDR3 is CASSPPYGQYFGQF.

This chain links TRBV29-1 with TRBJ1-2, with D perhaps TRBD1 (6 bases). CDR1 and CDR2 from the germline V gene are SQVTM and ANQGSEA. V lost 6 bases and J lost 7, with 18 bases in between. The CDR3 spans 13 residues. The CDR3 loop reads CSVGQTASCGYTF. The CDR3, as DNA: TGCAGCGTGGGACAAACAGCTTCTTGTGGCTACACCTTC.

CDR3 amino acids: CSATELLAKNEEQYF. Here the CDR3 DNA reads TGCAGTGCTACCGAACTCCTAGCCAAGAATGAAGAGCAGTACTTC. The chain links TRBV20-1 to TRBJ2-7, with D perhaps matching TRBD2 (5 bases). The CDR3 is made up of 15 amino acids. The germline V and J ends were trimmed by 4 bases and 7 bases, with 23 bases remaining between them. Germline lookup yields CDR1 DFQATT and CDR2 SNEGSKA (reference sequence).

A few counts support this clonotype. No conserved phenylalanine or tryptophan is present at the end of the CDR3, so a read error is the likely explanation. The rearrangement links TRBV6-5 to TRBJ2-3; no firm D call. The germline CDR1 and CDR2 sequences are MNHEY and SVGAGI. The CDR3 loop spans 15 amino acids. Deletions cut 5 bases from V and 5 bases from J, with 17 bases between. The CDR3 sequence: CASSVNSRALDTQYS. The CDR3, as DNA: TGTGCCAGCAGTGTCAACAGTAGGGCACTAGATACGCAGTATTCT.